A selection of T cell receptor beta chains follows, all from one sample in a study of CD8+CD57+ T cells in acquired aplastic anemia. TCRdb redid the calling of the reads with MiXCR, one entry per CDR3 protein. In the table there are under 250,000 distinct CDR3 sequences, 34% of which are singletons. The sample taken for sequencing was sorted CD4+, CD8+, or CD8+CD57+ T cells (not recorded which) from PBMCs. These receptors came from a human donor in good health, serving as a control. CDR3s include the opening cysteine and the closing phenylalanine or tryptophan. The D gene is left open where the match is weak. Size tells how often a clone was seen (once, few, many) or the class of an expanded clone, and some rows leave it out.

CAIAPRGRGQPLADTQYF TGTGCCATCGCTCCACGGGGCAGGGGCCAACCCCTCGCAGATACGCAGTATTTT TRBJ2-3 many TRBV10-3 NA
CSGGAGWGMNTEAFF TGCAGCGGTGGGGCGGGTTGGGGGATGAACACTGAAGCTTTCTTT TRBJ1-1 many TRBV29-1 NA
CASSLDGLAGNTDTQYF TGTGCCAGCAGCCTTGATGGACTAGCGGGGAACACAGATACGCAGTATTTT TRBJ2-3 NA TRBV4-2 TRBD2
CSARDPGQGETEAFF TGCAGTGCTAGAGATCCGGGACAGGGAGAGACTGAAGCTTTCTTT TRBJ1-1 many TRBV20-1 TRBD1
CASRERSNYGYTF TGTGCCAGCAGAGAAAGGTCTAACTATGGCTACACCTTC TRBJ1-2 NA TRBV25-1 NA
CASSIAVQGGNQPQHF TGTGCCAGTAGTATTGCCGTCCAGGGTGGCAATCAGCCCCAGCATTTT TRBJ1-5 many TRBV19 NA
CASSPDRYEQYF TGTGCCAGCAGCCCAGACAGATACGAGCAGTACTTC TRBJ2-7 NA TRBV3-1 NA
CASSVGPTTATEAFF TGTGCCAGCAGCGTAGGGCCCACCACAGCCACTGAAGCTTTCTTT TRBJ1-1 many TRBV9 NA
CAISVRQNYGYTF TGTGCCATCAGTGTCCGGCAGAACTATGGCTACACCTTC TRBJ1-2 NA TRBV10-3 NA
CASSPVTGELFF TGTGCCAGCAGCCCCGTTACCGGGGAGCTGTTTTTT TRBJ2-2 many TRBV7-2 NA
CASSGWQAQETQYF TGTGCCAGCAGCGGTTGGCAGGCCCAAGAGACCCAGTACTTC TRBJ2-5 many TRBV9 NA
CASSTDRANYGYTF TGTGCCAGCAGCACCGACAGGGCGAACTATGGCTACACCTTC TRBJ1-2 many TRBV12-3/TRBV12-4 TRBD1
CASSLDRGAAGPYEQYF TGTGCCAGCAGCTTGGATAGGGGGGCAGCGGGGCCCTACGAGCAGTACTTC TRBJ2-7 few TRBV5-6 NA
CASRDIMNTEAFF TGTGCCAGCAGGGACATTATGAACACTGAAGCTTTCTTT TRBJ1-1 many TRBV27 NA
CASSDPRQGNEQFF TGCGCCAGCAGCGACCCCCGACAGGGGAATGAGCAGTTCTTC TRBJ2-1 NA TRBV5-1 TRBD1
CASSPRTGGRTEAFF TGCGCCAGCAGCCCTCGGACAGGGGGCAGGACTGAAGCTTTCTTT TRBJ1-1 many TRBV5-1 TRBD1
CGARERVVNEQFF TGCGGCGCGCGGGAGAGGGTAGTCAATGAGCAGTTCTTC TRBJ2-1 NA TRBV20-1 TRBD2
CAWSSGQETQYF TGTGCCTGGAGTTCCGGACAAGAGACCCAGTACTTC TRBJ2-5 NA TRBV30 NA
CASSIYRGGTGELFF TGTGCCAGTAGTATATACAGGGGAGGAACCGGGGAGCTGTTTTTT TRBJ2-2 NA TRBV19 NA
CASSVQGGELFF TGTGCCAGCAGTGTACAAGGCGGGGAGCTGTTTTTT TRBJ2-2 few TRBV9 NA
CASSSSPETQYF TGTGCCAGCAGCTCTAGCCCAGAGACCCAGTACTTC TRBJ2-5 NA TRBV7-9 NA
CASSLALGATEAFF TGTGCCAGCAGCTTAGCACTGGGGGCAACTGAAGCTTTCTTT TRBJ1-1 few TRBV11-2 NA
CASRQTPTNVLTF TGTGCCAGTAGACAAACACCGACCAACGTCCTGACTTTC TRBJ2-6 NA TRBV19 NA
CASSRDRAGTGELFF TGCGCCAGCAGCCGAGACAGGGCGGGCACCGGGGAGCTGTTTTTT TRBJ2-2 NA TRBV5-1 TRBD1
CSAREGGRGYEQYF TGCAGTGCTAGAGAAGGGGGAAGGGGCTACGAGCAGTACTTC TRBJ2-7 many TRBV20-1 NA
CASSTPGTGVDSQHF TGTGCCAGCAGTACCCCCGGGACAGGGGTCGATTCCCAGCATTTT TRBJ1-5 NA TRBV27 TRBD1
CSARDLGGVDNEQFF TGCAGTGCTAGAGATTTGGGAGGAGTAGACAATGAGCAGTTCTTC TRBJ2-1 few TRBV20-1 NA
CASSAGQFADTQYF TGCGCCAGCAGCGCCGGACAATTCGCAGATACGCAGTATTTT TRBJ2-3 NA TRBV5-1 NA
CASSEFPDRGYQPQHF TGTGCCAGCAGTGAATTCCCCGACAGGGGGTATCAGCCCCAGCATTTT TRBJ1-5 NA TRBV10-3 TRBD1
CSAVTSGGVTDTQYF TGCAGTGCGGTAACTAGCGGGGGTGTCACAGATACGCAGTATTTT TRBJ2-3 many TRBV20-1 TRBD2
CASSLNQQNEQFF TGTGCCAGCAGCCTAAACCAGCAGAATGAGCAGTTCTTC TRBJ2-1 many TRBV11-3 NA
CASSLEGPERGTGELFF TGCGCCAGCAGCTTGGAAGGCCCCGAACGAGGCACCGGGGAGCTGTTTTTT TRBJ2-2 few TRBV5-1 NA
CASSNGLLYEQYF TGCGCCAGCAGTAATGGACTCCTCTACGAGCAGTACTTC TRBJ2-7 many TRBV10-1 NA
CASSLRSGYTF TGTGCCAGCAGCTTACGCAGTGGCTACACCTTC TRBJ1-2 many TRBV13 NA
CASSLAGGYSYEQYF TGTGCCAGCAGCTTAGCGGGGGGGTACTCCTACGAGCAGTACTTC TRBJ2-7 many TRBV7-2 TRBD2
CASKTSGRGPYNEQFF TGTGCCAGCAAAACCTCCGGGAGGGGGCCCTACAATGAGCAGTTCTTC TRBJ2-1 NA TRBV10-3 NA
CASSPFRGGHYEQYF TGTGCCAGCAGCCCCTTTCGAGGGGGCCACTACGAGCAGTACTTC TRBJ2-7 few TRBV3-1 TRBD1
CASSVEQGATDTQYF TGTGCCAGCAGCGTAGAACAGGGGGCAACTGATACGCAGTATTTT TRBJ2-3 NA TRBV9 TRBD1
CASSYKNNSPLHF TGTGCCAGCAGCTACAAGAACAATTCACCCCTCCACTTT TRBJ1-6 many TRBV7-9 NA
CASNPHGGGGNEQYF TGTGCCAGCAACCCACACGGAGGGGGAGGGAACGAGCAGTACTTC TRBJ2-7 NA TRBV2 NA
CASSMREGLYEQYF TGTGCCAGTAGTATGCGGGAGGGCCTCTACGAGCAGTACTTC TRBJ2-7 many TRBV19 TRBD2
CASSYGAIQPQHF TGTGCCAGCAGTTACGGGGCTATACAGCCCCAGCATTTT TRBJ1-5 NA TRBV6-2/TRBV6-3 NA
CASSSLTGQSYEQYF TGCGCCAGCAGCTCGTTAACAGGGCAATCCTACGAGCAGTACTTC TRBJ2-7 many TRBV5-1 NA
CASSLGQIFTGELFF TGCGCCAGCAGCTTGGGGCAGATATTCACCGGGGAGCTGTTTTTT TRBJ2-2 NA TRBV5-1 NA
CASSLGGRYNTDTQYF TGTGCCAGCAGCTTAGGCGGCCGATACAACACAGATACGCAGTATTTT TRBJ2-3 many TRBV13 NA
CASRLPGQGAAGYTF TGTGCCAGTAGGCTTCCGGGACAGGGGGCGGCTGGCTACACCTTC TRBJ1-2 many TRBV19 TRBD1
CASSPSWTEPAYGYTF TGTGCCAGCTCACCATCCTGGACAGAGCCAGCCTATGGCTACACCTTC TRBJ1-2 NA TRBV18 NA
CATSRGQQNTGELFF TGTGCCACCAGCAGAGGACAGCAGAACACCGGGGAGCTGTTTTTT TRBJ2-2 NA TRBV15 NA
CASTIRGQPLRGANVLTF TGTGCCAGCACTATAAGGGGACAGCCCCTGAGGGGGGCCAACGTCCTGACTTTC TRBJ2-6 few TRBV6-1 TRBD1